A single sample is the source of the 30 T cell receptor beta chains below, sequenced in a study of sequential checkpoint blockade in melanoma. The assay was immunoSEQ multiplex PCR, and TCRdb's table has in-frame clones only and misses some. The table shows more than 10,000 clones, with roughly four fifths occurring only once. Treatment given: randomized to nivolumab then ipilimumab (arm A) or the reverse (arm B). The starting material was CD8+ T cells sorted from blood (inferred from file names), obtained from a patient given nivolumab and ipilimumab in sequence. The receptors were sampled from a human donor with melanoma.

The J gene is TRBJ2-7, the V gene TRBV11-2; weak D call: TRBD1 (5 bases). Deletions cut 1 base from V and 3 bases from J, with 7 bases between. CDR1 and CDR2 from the germline V gene are SGHAT and FQNNGV. This CDR3 region has 13 residues. The CDR3 DNA reads TGTGCCAGCAGCTTAGCGACAGACTACGAGCAGTACTTC. Residues: CASSLATDYEQYF.

This chain joins TRBV13 and TRBJ2-7; tentatively, D is TRBD1 (6 bases). This CDR3 spans 11 amino acids. The germline V gene has CDR1 PRHDT and CDR2 FYEKMQ (reference sequence). The germline V and J ends were trimmed by 6 bases and 6 bases, with 9 bases remaining between them. Here the CDR3 reads CASSTGFEQYF. CDR3 coding DNA: TGTGCCAGCAGTACAGGGTTCGAGCAGTACTTC. Using reference TRBV13 and TRBJ2-7 for the parts outside the CDR3, the full variable domain is AAGVIQSPRHLIKEKRETATLKCYPIPRHDTVYWYQQGPGQDPQFLISFYEKMQSDKGSIPDRFSAQQFSDYHSELNMSSLELGDSALYFCASSTGFEQYFGPGTRLTVT.

The chain recombines TRBV27 with TRBJ2-3; 9 bases line up with TRBD1. CDR1 and CDR2 from the germline V gene are MNHEY and SMNVEV (reference sequence). V shed 8 bases, J shed 3 bases, and the junction held 9 bases outside the gene matches. The CDR3 covers 15 residues. The CDR3 DNA follows: TGTGCCAGCCAAACCGGGACAGGGCTTACAGATACGCAGTATTTT. Amino acid sequence: CASQTGTGLTDTQYF.

CDR3 amino acids: CASSSGLAGVYEQYF. The DNA of the CDR3 is TGCGCCAGCAGCTCCGGACTAGCGGGAGTCTACGAGCAGTACTTC. The chain recombines TRBV5-1 with TRBJ2-5, with 13 bases matching TRBD2. The DNA end is a closer match to TRBJ2-7, so the J assignment may be wrong. The germline V gene encodes CDR1 SGHRS and CDR2 YFSETQ. The CDR3 sequence is 15 residues long.

In its sample, this clone was seen once. The V and J genes are TRBV6-4 and TRBJ2-7; D ambiguous. V lost 10 bases and J lost 4, with 8 bases in between. The CDR3 runs 10 residues. Germline V lookup: CDR1 MRHNA, CDR2 SNTAGT. The CDR3: CANNPYEQYF. The CDR3 region has the DNA TGTGCCAACAACCCGTACGAGCAGTACTTC.

As concerns this clone: A junction end diverges from the germline sequence, so it may reflect a read error. The chain uses TRBV7-7 and TRBJ2-6; TRBD1 matches at 9 bases. The CDR3 has 18 residues. The germline V gene has CDR1 SSHAT and CDR2 FNYEAQ (reference sequence). CDR3 protein: CASSLGGQGPSGANVLTF. The CDR3 bases are TGTGCTAGCAGCTTAGGGGGACAGGGACCCTCCGGGGCCAACGTCCTGACTTTC. The whole variable domain, filled in from reference TRBV7-7 and TRBJ2-6, reads GAGVSQSPRYKVTKRGQDVTLRCDPISSHATLYWYQQALGQGPEFLTYFNYEAQPDKSGLPSDRFSAERPEGSISTLTIQRTEQRDSAMYRCASSLGGQGPSGANVLTFGAGSRLTVL.

The CDR3 DNA is TGTGCCAGCAACCTAGCCGAGTACGAGCAGTACTTC. Residues: CASNLAEYEQYF. The chain couples TRBV7-9 to TRBJ2-7; D possibly corresponds to TRBD2 (5 bases). Per the germline V gene, CDR1 is SEHNR and CDR2 is FQNEAQ (reference sequence). CDR3 size: 12 residues. V was clipped by 7 bases and J by 4 bases, with 11 bases between them.

V gene TRBV11-2 combines with J gene TRBJ2-1; no definite D call. Trimming took off 1 base at V and 0 bases at J, with 13 bases between the two ends. CDR1 is SGHAT and CDR2 is FQNNGV in the germline V gene. This CDR3 has 17 residues. The CDR3 DNA is TGTGCCAGCAGCTTAGTCAGTCCGGGTAGCTCCTACAATGAGCAGTTCTTC. It encodes CASSLVSPGSSYNEQFF. The full variable domain, with the rest looked up from reference TRBV11-2 and TRBJ2-1, is EAGVAQSPRYKIIEKRQSVAFWCNPISGHATLYWYQQILGQGPKLLIQFQNNGVVDDSQLPKDRFSAERLKGVDSTLKIQPAKLEDSAVYLCASSLVSPGSSYNEQFFGPGTRLTVL.

The V and J genes are TRBV19 and TRBJ2-3, with D possibly TRBD2 on 5 matching bases. This CDR3 region has 14 residues. Germline values: CDR1 LNHDA, CDR2 SQIVND (reference sequence). The V gene lost 3 bases and the J gene lost 1 base, with 8 bases spanning the gap. The CDR3 bases are TGTGCCAGTAGTATGGACTGGGGCACAGATACGCAGTATTTT. Amino acid sequence: CASSMDWGTDTQYF.

This clone was found once. The V and J genes are TRBV7-8 and TRBJ2-1; TRBD2 aligns across 11 bases. The junction had 6 bases not matched to a gene; V was cut back by 4 bases and J by 7 bases. The CDR3 is 15 residues long. In germline, CDR1 is SGHVS, CDR2 FQNEAQ. CDR3 sequence reads: CASSSLAGGRNEQFF. DNA of the CDR3: TGTGCCAGCAGCTCGCTAGCGGGAGGAAGGAATGAGCAGTTCTTC.

The chain couples TRBV9 to TRBJ2-1, with TRBD2 matching over 8 bases. Germline V lookup: CDR1 SGDLS, CDR2 YYNGEE. V shed 0 bases, J shed 6 bases, and the junction held 5 bases outside the gene matches. The CDR3 runs to 15 residues. CDR3 region: CASSVEGLDTNEQFF. The DNA of the CDR3 is TGTGCCAGCAGCGTAGAGGGACTAGATACCAATGAGCAGTTCTTC.

J is TRBJ2-7 and V is TRBV10-1, with 7 bases lining up with TRBD2. J lost 4 bases, V lost 0 bases, and 3 bases had no gene match. This CDR3 has 14 amino acids. CDR1 WNHNN and CDR2 SYGVQD come from the germline V gene (reference sequence). CDR3 loop: CASSESRGGYEQYF. CDR3 coding DNA: TGCGCCAGCAGTGAGTCCCGGGGAGGGTACGAGCAGTACTTC.

This chain joins TRBV6-1 and TRBJ2-7, with 9 bases fitting TRBD1. The length of the CDR3 is 11 residues. V lost 8 bases to trimming and J lost 6 bases; unmatched junction nucleotides: 2. Germline CDR1 reads MNHNS; CDR2 reads SASEGT. The DNA for the CDR3 is TGTGCCAGCCACAGGGGGCTCGAGCAGTACTTC. It yields the protein CASHRGLEQYF.

The chain has TRBV13 and TRBJ2-3, with 8 bases fitting TRBD2. The length of the CDR3 is 19 residues. Trimming cost V 0 bases and J 6 bases; bases outside gene matches: 17. The V gene's germline CDR1 is PRHDT and CDR2 FYEKMQ (reference sequence). As DNA, the CDR3 is TGTGCCAGCAGCTTAGGAGGGGGGGACCCCGGGGGGGCCGTGGATACGCAGTATTTT. Translating gives CASSLGGGDPGGAVDTQYF.

The rearrangement joins TRBV11-3 to TRBJ2-3, with D possibly TRBD1 on 6 matching bases. The ends were cut back, 1 base at V and 4 bases at J, with 15 bases in the middle. The CDR3 is made up of 16 amino acids. CDR1 and CDR2 (germline): SGHNT, YENEEA. CDR3 DNA: TGTGCCAGCAGCTTAGGTTTAACAGGGCTTTCAGATACGCAGTATTTT. Protein product: CASSLGLTGLSDTQYF. Full variable domain (missing parts from reference TRBV11-3 and TRBJ2-3): EAGVVQSPRYKIIEKKQPVAFWCNPISGHNTLYWYLQNLGQGPELLIRYENEEAVDDSQLPKDRFSAERLKGVDSTLKIQPAELGDSAVYLCASSLGLTGLSDTQYFGPGTRLTVL.

This chain links TRBV7-9 with TRBJ2-1, with D maybe TRBD2 (6 bases). CDR3 size: 16 residues. Trimming took off 5 bases at V and 6 bases at J, with 20 bases between the two ends. From germline, CDR1 is SEHNR and CDR2 FQNEAQ (reference sequence). CDR3 region: CASSNRVGGVFNEQFF. The CDR3 DNA reads TGTGCCAGCAGCAATAGGGTGGGGGGAGTCTTCAATGAGCAGTTCTTC.

The rearrangement links TRBV7-9 to TRBJ1-5, with TRBD1 identical over 10 bases. The V segment lost 4 bases and the J segment 1 base; nucleotides outside the gene matches: 4. The length of the CDR3 is 16 residues. Germline CDR1 is SEHNR and CDR2 is FQNEAQ (reference sequence). CDR3 amino acids: CASSSDRGRSNQPQHF. CDR3 bases: TGTGCCAGCAGCTCCGACAGGGGGCGAAGCAATCAGCCCCAGCATTTT. Looking up the rest from reference TRBV7-9 and TRBJ1-5 gives the full variable domain: DTGVSQNPRHKITKRGQNVTFRCDPISEHNRLYWYRQTLGQGPEFLTYFQNEAQLEKSRLLSDRFSAERPKGSFSTLEIQRTEQGDSAMYLCASSSDRGRSNQPQHFGDGTRLSIL.

The chain links TRBV9 to TRBJ1-1, with no clear D. The germline V gene encodes CDR1 SGDLS and CDR2 YYNGEE. V dropped 4 bases and J dropped 1 base, with 14 bases sitting between them. The CDR3 is 15 residues long. CDR3 amino acids: CASSPRPPGNTEAFF. The CDR3 DNA reads as TGTGCCAGCAGCCCCCGCCCCCCGGGGAACACTGAAGCTTTCTTT.

The chain couples TRBV7-2 to TRBJ2-7; tentatively, D is TRBD2 (5 bases). V was clipped by 3 bases and J by 2 bases, with 23 bases between them. The CDR3 covers 18 residues. CDR1 is SGHTA and CDR2 is FQGNSA in the germline V gene. This CDR3 reads CASSLTGPRALGAYEQYF. The CDR3 nucleotides are TGTGCCAGCAGCTTGACCGGGCCAAGGGCCCTCGGGGCCTACGAGCAGTACTTC.

The J gene is TRBJ2-2, the V gene TRBV4-1; 9 bases agree with TRBD1. The V segment lost 1 base and the J segment 4 bases; nucleotides outside the gene matches: 10. This CDR3 is 18 amino acids long. CDR1 is MGHRA, CDR2 YSYEKL, per germline. The DNA of the CDR3 is TGCGCCAGCAGCCAAGCTTTGACGACAGGGGGTTTCACCGGGGAGCTGTTTTTT. As protein: CASSQALTTGGFTGELFF.

The chain joins TRBV6-6 to TRBJ2-7; TRBD1 aligns across 10 bases. The CDR3 sequence is 15 residues long. Germline V CDR1 and CDR2: MNHNY, SVGAGI (reference sequence). V dropped 7 bases and J dropped 2; count of bases not matched to a gene: 8. The DNA for the CDR3 is TGTGCCAGCACCAAGGGCGGGACAGGGGCCTACGAGCAGTACTTC. This encodes CASTKGGTGAYEQYF.

The gene calls are TRBV4-2 and TRBJ2-7, with TRBD2 identical over 13 bases. Losses at the gene ends were 5 bases for V and 0 bases for J; bases not matched to a gene: 4. Germline V lookup: CDR1 LGHNA, CDR2 YNFKEQ. The CDR3 loop spans 16 amino acids. The CDR3 bases are TGTGCCAGCAGCGGGACTAGCGGGGTTAGCTCCTACGAGCAGTACTTC. Protein: CASSGTSGVSSYEQYF.

The rearrangement uses TRBV10-2 and TRBJ2-7, with 8 bases identical to TRBD1. V trimming: 5 bases; J trimming: 3 bases; junction bases outside the gene matches: 3. The CDR3 totals 13 residues. Germline lookup yields CDR1 WSHSY and CDR2 SAAADI. The CDR3 nucleotides read TGCGCCAGCAGTTTGGACAGGGACTACGAGCAGTACTTC. This translates into CASSLDRDYEQYF.

The chain employs TRBV27 and TRBJ2-1, with TRBD2 matching 11 bases. Trimming cost V 8 bases and J 7 bases; bases outside gene matches: 7. The CDR3 contains 14 residues. Germline V lookup: CDR1 MNHEY, CDR2 SMNVEV (reference sequence). CDR3 sequence (DNA): TGTGCCAGCGGATCTAGCGGGAGGTGGAATGAGCAGTTCTTC. Its translation: CASGSSGRWNEQFF.

The chain couples TRBV18 to TRBJ2-3, with 9 bases matching TRBD1. The V gene end was trimmed by 4 bases and the J gene end by 6 bases; junction bases not matched to a gene: 11. The CDR3 is 16 residues long. Germline V gene data show CDR1 as KGHSH and CDR2 as LQKENI. The DNA for the CDR3 is TGTGCCAGCTCACTGACCGGACAGGGGAGGTTCGATACGCAGTATTTT. This sequence encodes CASSLTGQGRFDTQYF.

The chain carries TRBV7-9 and TRBJ2-3; the match to TRBD2 covers 10 bases. In germline, CDR1 is SEHNR, CDR2 FQNEAQ (reference sequence). The CDR3 loop spans 16 amino acids. V shed 5 bases, J shed 2 bases, and the junction held 7 bases outside the gene matches. The CDR3 DNA is TGTGCCAGCAGCCCCCAGAGCGGGAGGGCCACAGATACGCAGTATTTT. Translated: CASSPQSGRATDTQYF.

The gene calls are TRBV28 and TRBJ1-3; a weak D match, TRBD1 (5 bases). Germline CDR1 and CDR2: MDHEN and SYDVKM. V lost 7 bases and J lost 0, with 13 bases in between. The CDR3 has 15 residues. The CDR3 region has the DNA TGTGCCAGCAACGTGGGGGGGTACTCTGGAAACACCATATATTTT. This codes for CASNVGGYSGNTIYF.

The chain couples TRBV5-4 to TRBJ2-7; D perhaps matches TRBD1 (5 bases). The V gene's germline CDR1 is SGHNT and CDR2 YYREEE (reference sequence). Trimming left V 4 bases short and J 0 bases short, with 8 bases between. The CDR3 is 13 amino acids. CDR3 in amino acids: CASSPGHSYEQYF. For the CDR3, the DNA is TGTGCCAGCAGCCCAGGACACTCCTACGAGCAGTACTTC.

J is TRBJ2-3 and V is TRBV4-3; 10 bases align to TRBD2. Germline loops: CDR1 LGHNA, CDR2 YSLEER. V was pared by 0 bases and J by 2 bases, with 5 bases of the junction left unmatched. The CDR3 runs 17 residues. CDR3 loop: CASSQDPGTSATDTQYF. DNA for the CDR3: TGCGCCAGCAGCCAAGATCCCGGGACTAGCGCCACAGATACGCAGTATTTT.

The rearrangement links TRBV7-9 to TRBJ2-1, with TRBD1 matching over 9 bases. Per the germline V gene, CDR1 is SEHNR and CDR2 is FQNEAQ (reference sequence). V gave up 6 bases and J gave up 1 base; unmatched junction bases: 7. CDR3 length equals 16 residues. The CDR3 DNA is TGTGCCAGCAGTCACCCGGGACAGGGTTCCTACAATGAGCAGTTCTTC. Its protein is CASSHPGQGSYNEQFF.